Sequencing of this TCR beta chain was carried out in a study of shared clonotypes between healthy human individuals. The CDR3 runs to 15 residues. V lost 4 bases, J lost 5 bases, and 5 bases stayed unmatched. CDR1 and CDR2 from the germline V gene are MGHDK and SYGVNS. The repertoire was sequenced with immunoSEQ multiplex PCR; TCRdb's copy has only in-frame clones and lacks some. The data show around 2.3 million clones, more than 90% seen once. Memory CD4+ cells were the fraction left after CD45RA+ naive selection. Input material: naive CD4+ T cells sorted from blood. Described subset: CD45RA+ positively selected. The V gene is TRBV25-1, the J gene TRBJ1-4; 9 bases line up with TRBD1. This TCR derives from a man aged 18 to 35 in good health. DNA for the CDR3: TGTGCCAGCAGTGGCCGGGACAGGGAGAATGAAAAACTGTTTTTT. This codes for CASSGRDRENEKLFF.